This T cell receptor (beta chain) was profiled in a study of early T cells in non-severe SARS-CoV-2 infection. TCRdb reprocessed the 5' RACE reads with MiXCR, giving one entry per CDR3 protein. The table shows around 52,000 distinct CDR3 sequences, with approximately 6.2% occurring only once. This clonotype was seen many times. Antigen unknown. The CDR3 length is 15 residues. Losses at the gene ends were 6 bases for V and 1 base for J; bases not matched to a gene: 8. Points from the study as a whole: Matching against VDJdb likely underestimated virus-specific expansions, favoring anti-spike CD8.

The rearrangement uses TRBV12-3 or TRBV12-4 and TRBJ2-7; 8 bases map to TRBD2. The receptor comes from an adult who was a healthcare worker with PCR-confirmed SARS-CoV-2 infection or an uninfected control (not recorded which). The specimen sequenced was whole blood. CDR3 in amino acids: CASSSRERGSYEQYF. The DNA for the CDR3 is TGTGCCAGCAGCTCACGAGAGCGGGGGTCCTACGAGCAGTACTTC.